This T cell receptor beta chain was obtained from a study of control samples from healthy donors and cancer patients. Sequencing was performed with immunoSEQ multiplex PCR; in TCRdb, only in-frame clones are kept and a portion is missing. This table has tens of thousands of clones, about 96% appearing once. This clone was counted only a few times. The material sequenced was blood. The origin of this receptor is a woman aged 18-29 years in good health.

The CDR3 region is CAWSADLGKNIQYF. The CDR3 DNA reads TGTGCCTGGAGTGCGGACTTGGGCAAAAACATTCAGTACTTC. V is TRBV30 and J is TRBJ2-4; the D gene is possibly TRBD2 (5 bases). Germline CDR1 and CDR2: GTSNPN and SVGIG (reference sequence). This CDR3 has 14 residues. V lost 1 base to trimming and J lost 3 bases, with 10 bases between them. The complete variable domain, with remaining parts taken from reference TRBV30 and TRBJ2-4, reads SQTIHQWPATLVQPVGSPLSLECTVEGTSNPNLYWYRQAAGRGLQLLFYSVGIGQISSEVPQNLSASRPQDRQFILSSKKLLLSDSGFYLCAWSADLGKNIQYFGAGTRLSVL.